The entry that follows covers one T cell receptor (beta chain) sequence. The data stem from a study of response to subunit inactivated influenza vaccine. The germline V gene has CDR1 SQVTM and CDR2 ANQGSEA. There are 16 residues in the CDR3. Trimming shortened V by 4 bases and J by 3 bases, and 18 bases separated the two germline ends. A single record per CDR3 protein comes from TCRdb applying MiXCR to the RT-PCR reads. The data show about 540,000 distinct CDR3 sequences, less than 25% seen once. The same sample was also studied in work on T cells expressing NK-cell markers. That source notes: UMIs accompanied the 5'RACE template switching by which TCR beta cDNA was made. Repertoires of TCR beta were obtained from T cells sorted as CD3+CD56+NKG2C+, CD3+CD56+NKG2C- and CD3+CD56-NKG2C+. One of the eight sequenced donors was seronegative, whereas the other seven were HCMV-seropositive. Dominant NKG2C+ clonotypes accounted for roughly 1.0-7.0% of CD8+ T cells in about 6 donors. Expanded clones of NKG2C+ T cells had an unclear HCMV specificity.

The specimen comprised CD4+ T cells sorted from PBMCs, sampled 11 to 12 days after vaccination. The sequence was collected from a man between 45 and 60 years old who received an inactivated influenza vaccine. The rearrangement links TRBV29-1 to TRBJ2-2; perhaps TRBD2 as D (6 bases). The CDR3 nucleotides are TGCAGCGTTGGAGAGGCGCGTAGCGGTTACACCGGGGAGCTGTTTTTT. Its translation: CSVGEARSGYTGELFF.